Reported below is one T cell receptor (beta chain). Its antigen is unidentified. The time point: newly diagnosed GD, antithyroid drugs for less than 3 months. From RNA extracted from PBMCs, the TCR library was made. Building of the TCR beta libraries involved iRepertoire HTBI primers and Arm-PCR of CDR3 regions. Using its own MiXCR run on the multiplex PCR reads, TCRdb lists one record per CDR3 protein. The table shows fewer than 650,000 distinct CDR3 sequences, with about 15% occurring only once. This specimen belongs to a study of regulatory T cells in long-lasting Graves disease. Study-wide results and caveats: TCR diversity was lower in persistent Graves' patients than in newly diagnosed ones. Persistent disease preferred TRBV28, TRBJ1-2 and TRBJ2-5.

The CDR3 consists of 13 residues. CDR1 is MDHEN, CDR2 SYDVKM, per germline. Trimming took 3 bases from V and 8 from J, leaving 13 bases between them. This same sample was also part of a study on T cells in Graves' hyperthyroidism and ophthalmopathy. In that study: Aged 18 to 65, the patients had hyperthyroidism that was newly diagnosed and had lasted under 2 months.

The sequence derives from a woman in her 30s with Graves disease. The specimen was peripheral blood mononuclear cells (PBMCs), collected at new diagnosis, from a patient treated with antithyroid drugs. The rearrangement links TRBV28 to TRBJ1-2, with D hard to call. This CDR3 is CASSLRSGWGYTF. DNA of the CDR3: TGTGCCAGCAGTTTGCGTTCGGGGTGGGGCTACACCTTC.